This TCR beta chain is from a study of neoadjuvant anti-PD-1 for oral cavity cancer. Per the germline V gene, CDR1 is SGHAT and CDR2 is FQDESV (reference sequence). With 4 bases clipped from V and 6 bases from J, the junction kept 13 bases outside the gene matches. The CDR3 consists of 16 residues. Profiling relied on immunoSEQ multiplex PCR, and the TCRdb table lists in-frame clones only, not all of them. The sample includes about 9,300 clones, approximately 62% of them seen just once. Comments on this clone: What it binds is unknown.

The study's findings and limits: Only three patients per response group were TCR-analyzed; validation needed. Treg/Th17 ratio rose with pretreatment blood and fell with post-treatment tumor TCRbeta clonality.

The receptor was isolated from a person aged 35 to 85 with oral cavity squamous cell carcinoma. The sample consisted of tumor tissue, taken before nivolumab (anti-PD-1) treatment. This chain joins TRBV11-1 and TRBJ1-1, with 8 bases lining up with TRBD1. CDR3 region: CASSSFADRVNAEAFF. The DNA for the CDR3 is TGTGCCAGCAGCTCCTTCGCGGACAGGGTAAACGCTGAAGCTTTCTTT.